The T cell receptor (beta chain) under discussion was sequenced for a study of T cell repertoires in cytomegalovirus infection. Background on the study: In the study, CMV epitopes included recently identified HLA-C-restricted and well-studied HLA-B-restricted ones. Based on public TCR beta signatures, there were indications of CMV infection and of a matching HLA type.

Germline V gives CDR1 SGHKS, CDR2 YYEKEE (reference sequence). V dropped 5 bases and J dropped 3; count of bases not matched to a gene: 10. This CDR3 spans 15 amino acids. Each CDR3 protein is one row after TCRdb ran MiXCR on the reads. The repertoire holds approximately 990,000 distinct CDR3 sequences, roughly 30% seen once, with over 12% in the top ten. This clonotype turned up a few times. The antigen is not known. The rearrangement joins TRBV5-5 to TRBJ1-2; TRBD1 agrees at 7 bases. The sequence came from a human donor in good health (CMV status not recorded). Some clones in this sample may be carry-over from other donors' samples. The sample in question was cultured CD8+ T cells from PBMCs, obtained from culture after CMV antigen stimulation. For the CDR3, the DNA is TGTGCCAGCAGTTCAACGCCGGGACAGTACTATGGCTACACCTTC. Encoded protein: CASSSTPGQYYGYTF.